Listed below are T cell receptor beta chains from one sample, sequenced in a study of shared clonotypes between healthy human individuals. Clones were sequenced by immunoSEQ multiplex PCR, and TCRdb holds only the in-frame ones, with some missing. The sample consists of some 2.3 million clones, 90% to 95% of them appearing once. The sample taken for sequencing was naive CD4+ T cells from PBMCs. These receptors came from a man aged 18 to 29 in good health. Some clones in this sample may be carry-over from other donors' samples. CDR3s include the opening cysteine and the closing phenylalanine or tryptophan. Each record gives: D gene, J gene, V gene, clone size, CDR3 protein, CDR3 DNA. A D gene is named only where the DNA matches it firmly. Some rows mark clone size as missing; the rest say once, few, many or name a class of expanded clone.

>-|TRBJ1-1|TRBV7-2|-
CASSSPPVNTEAFF
TGTGCCAGCAGCTCCCCCCCCGTCAACACTGAAGCTTTCTTT
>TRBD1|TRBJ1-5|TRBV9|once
CASSPGQGGRNQPQHF
TGTGCCAGCAGCCCAGGACAGGGGGGCCGAAATCAGCCCCAGCATTTT
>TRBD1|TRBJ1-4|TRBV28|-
CASTKAGGVPTLEKLFF
TGTGCCAGCACTAAGGCAGGGGGCGTCCCGACGCTTGAAAAACTGTTTTTT
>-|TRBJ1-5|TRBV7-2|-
CASSFYNQPQHF
TGTGCCAGCAGCTTTTATAATCAGCCCCAGCATTTT
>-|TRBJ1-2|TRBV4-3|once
CASSQDSDRDYGYTF
TGCGCCAGCAGCCAAGACTCCGACAGAGACTATGGCTACACCTTC
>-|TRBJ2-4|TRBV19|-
CASFSKNIQYF
TGTGCCAGCTTTTCCAAAAACATTCAGTACTTC
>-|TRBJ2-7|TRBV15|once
CATSRAPGSSYEQYF
TGTGCCACCAGCAGAGCTCCGGGGAGCTCCTACGAGCAGTACTTC
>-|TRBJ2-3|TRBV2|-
CASSEDRGLTDTQYF
TGTGCCAGCAGTGAGGACCGCGGTCTCACAGATACGCAGTATTTT
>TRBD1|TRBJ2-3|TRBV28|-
CASRTTGGADTQYF
TGTGCCAGCAGAACGACAGGGGGGGCAGATACGCAGTATTTT
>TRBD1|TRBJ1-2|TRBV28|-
CASSFPTGMNYGYTF
TGTGCCAGCAGTTTTCCGACAGGGATGAACTATGGCTACACCTTC
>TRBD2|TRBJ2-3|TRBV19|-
CASSGTSFSDTQYF
TGTGCCAGTAGCGGGACTAGCTTCTCAGATACGCAGTATTTT
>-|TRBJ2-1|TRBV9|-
CASSVVRDTDHNEQFF
TGTGCCAGCAGCGTAGTGAGGGATACCGACCACAATGAGCAGTTCTTC
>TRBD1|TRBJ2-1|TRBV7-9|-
CASSSGQGPREQFF
TGTGCCAGCAGCTCCGGACAGGGGCCCAGGGAGCAGTTCTTC
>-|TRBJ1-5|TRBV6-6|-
CASSWTDSNQPQHF
TGTGCCAGCAGTTGGACGGATAGCAATCAGCCCCAGCATTTT
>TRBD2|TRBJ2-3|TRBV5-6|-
CASSLLAGGGTDTQYF
TGTGCCAGCAGCTTGTTAGCGGGAGGCGGGACAGATACGCAGTATTTT
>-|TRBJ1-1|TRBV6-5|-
CASTGRGGTEAFF
TGTGCCAGCACCGGGCGAGGGGGCACTGAAGCTTTCTTT
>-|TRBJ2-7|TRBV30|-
CAWSSGDYEQYF
TGTGCCTGGAGTAGTGGGGACTACGAGCAGTACTTC
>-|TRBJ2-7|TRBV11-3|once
CASSADRPPYEQYF
TGTGCCAGCAGCGCCGACAGACCCCCCTACGAGCAGTACTTC
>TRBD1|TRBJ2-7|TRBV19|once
CASSTDPRTGGEVYEQYF
TGTGCCAGTAGTACAGATCCCCGGACAGGGGGCGAGGTCTACGAGCAGTACTTC
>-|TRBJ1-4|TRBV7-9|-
CASSLAQLGDEKLFF
TGTGCCAGCAGCTTAGCGCAGTTGGGAGATGAAAAACTGTTTTTT
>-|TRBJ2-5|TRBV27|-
CASARDRLYQETQYF
TGTGCCAGCGCCCGGGACCGGTTGTACCAAGAGACCCAGTACTTC
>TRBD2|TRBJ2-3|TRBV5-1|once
CASSTVTSGRRGSTDTQYF
TGCGCCAGCAGCACGGTTACTAGCGGGAGAAGGGGGAGCACAGATACGCAGTATTTT
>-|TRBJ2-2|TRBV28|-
CATYTVSNTGELFF
TGTGCCACCTACACAGTGTCGAACACCGGGGAGCTGTTTTTT
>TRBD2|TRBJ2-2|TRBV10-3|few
CAISEASGRGTGELFF
TGTGCCATCAGTGAGGCTAGCGGGAGGGGAACCGGGGAGCTGTTTTTT
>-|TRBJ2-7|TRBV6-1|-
CASSGGRSSYEQYF
TGTGCCAGCAGTGGAGGTCGATCTTCCTACGAGCAGTACTTC
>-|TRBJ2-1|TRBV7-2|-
CASSSFNEQFF
TGTGCCAGCAGCTCCTTCAATGAGCAGTTCTTC
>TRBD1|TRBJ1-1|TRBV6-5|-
CASRRGTGETEAFF
TGTGCCAGCAGGCGGGGGACAGGGGAAACTGAAGCTTTCTTT
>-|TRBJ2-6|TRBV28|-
CASRTAGANVLTF
TGTGCCAGCAGAACAGCTGGGGCCAACGTCCTGACTTTC
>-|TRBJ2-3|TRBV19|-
CASSMSDLPTSTQYF
TGTGCCAGTAGTATGTCGGATCTACCCACGAGTACGCAGTATTTT
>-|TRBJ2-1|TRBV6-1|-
CASSEEIGSLNEQFF
TGTGCCAGCAGTGAAGAGATTGGGAGTCTCAATGAGCAGTTCTTC
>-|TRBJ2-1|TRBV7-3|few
CASSLPGGNEQFF
TGTGCCAGCAGCTTACCCGGTGGCAATGAGCAGTTCTTC